This passage covers 32 T cell receptor beta chains from one sample sequenced in a study of CD8+ T cells in alopecia areata. Investigators isolated RNA and reverse transcribed it into cDNA to act as the sequencing template. This table comes from immunoSEQ multiplex PCR, and its TCRdb copy is limited to in-frame clones, with some not included. The sample lists about 150,000 clones, 75% to 90% occurring once. Sequenced material: CD8+ T cells sorted from blood, taken at week 0. The receptor source for this set is a human donor with alopecia areata.

This CDR3 is CASRPSGLASDEQFF. The CDR3 DNA reads as TGCGCCAGCAGGCCTTCGGGACTAGCGAGTGATGAGCAGTTCTTC. The V gene is TRBV5-1, the J gene TRBJ2-1; 10 bases align to TRBD2. The germline V gene encodes CDR1 SGHRS and CDR2 YFSETQ. The CDR3 is 15 residues long. V shed 5 bases and J 8 bases; nucleotides not matched to a gene: 10.

This clone was seen a single time. The chain is built from TRBV19 and TRBJ1-4; D not resolved. V was pared by 6 bases and J by 7 bases, with 9 bases between. The CDR3 length is 12 residues. From germline, CDR1 is LNHDA and CDR2 SQIVND (reference sequence). CDR3 coding DNA: TGTGCCAGTAGGTTGGCGGGTGAAAAACTGTTTTTT. Its protein is CASRLAGEKLFF.

The chain couples TRBV2 to TRBJ2-7; D may be TRBD2 (5 bases). The germline gives CDR1 SNHLY, CDR2 FYNNEI. V dropped 7 bases and J dropped 9 bases, with 16 bases sitting between them. CDR3 length equals 12 residues. The CDR3 region has the DNA TGTGCCAGCATGGGTAGTAAGCGGACGCAGTACTTC. Translation: CASMGSKRTQYF.

This clone occurred once. J is TRBJ1-5 and V is TRBV11-2, with no clear D. Germline CDR1 is SGHAT and CDR2 is FQNNGV. This CDR3 has 14 amino acids. V was clipped by 2 bases and J by 3 bases, with 8 bases between them. CDR3 sequence reads: CASSLSSYNQPQHF. The CDR3 bases are TGTGCCAGCAGCTTATCAAGCTACAATCAGCCCCAGCATTTT.

This chain uses TRBV23-1 with TRBJ2-5; D perhaps matches TRBD2 (6 bases). TRBV23-1 counts as an open reading frame of uncertain function. CDR3 size: 15 residues. Trimming left V 8 bases short and J 2 bases short, with 18 bases between. Here the CDR3 reads CASYPGTYFQETQYF. In DNA, the CDR3 is TGCGCCAGCTATCCCGGGACTTACTTTCAAGAGACCCAGTACTTC.

The rearrangement joins TRBV27 to TRBJ2-1, with unresolved D. The length of the CDR3 is 13 residues. In germline, CDR1 is MNHEY, CDR2 SMNVEV (reference sequence). Trimming removed 3 bases at V and 3 bases at J, with 6 bases between. Here the CDR3 reads CASSFASYNEQFF. In nucleotides, the CDR3 is TGTGCCAGCAGTTTCGCTAGCTACAATGAGCAGTTCTTC.

The gene calls are TRBV6-6 and TRBJ2-7; TRBD1 matches at 8 bases. The V segment lost 2 bases and the J segment 2 bases; nucleotides outside the gene matches: 5. This CDR3 is built from 15 residues. Germline CDR1 is MNHNY and CDR2 is SVGAGI (reference sequence). This chain's CDR3 is CASSYVTGDPYEQYF. DNA of the CDR3: TGTGCCAGCAGTTACGTGACAGGGGATCCCTACGAGCAGTACTTC.

The chain has TRBV5-6 and TRBJ2-5; 13 nucleotides align to TRBD2. CDR1 and CDR2 from the germline V gene are SGHDT and YYEEEE. The length of the CDR3 is 15 residues. V lost 5 bases to trimming and J lost 4 bases; unmatched junction nucleotides: 5. The CDR3 DNA sequence: TGTGCCAGCAGAAGACTAGCGGGGGGCTCAGAGACCCAGTACTTC. Encoded protein: CASRRLAGGSETQYF.

V usage is TRBV10-3 and J usage is TRBJ2-5; 9 positions match TRBD1. Germline V lookup: CDR1 ENHRY, CDR2 SYGVKD. With 6 bases clipped from V and 2 bases from J, the junction kept 4 bases outside the gene matches. The CDR3 covers 14 residues. This chain's CDR3 is CAIRGTGRQETQYF. DNA for the CDR3: TGTGCCATCAGGGGGACAGGGCGGCAAGAGACCCAGTACTTC.

The chain links TRBV18 to TRBJ1-1; TRBD1 is a possible D gene (5 bases). The CDR3 is 15 amino acids. The germline gives CDR1 KGHSH, CDR2 LQKENI. V was trimmed by 2 bases and J by 1 base, leaving 11 bases between them. This chain's CDR3 is CASSPAGGGNTEAFF. CDR3 sequence (DNA): TGTGCCAGCTCACCAGCGGGCGGGGGGAACACTGAAGCTTTCTTT.

The chain is built from TRBV29-1 and TRBJ1-2; D remains ambiguous. The CDR3 spans 15 residues. Trimming removed 5 bases from V and 2 bases from J, with 18 bases in between. The germline V gene encodes CDR1 SQVTM and CDR2 ANQGSEA. The DNA for the CDR3 is TGCAGCGTTCTCTTATCGGGAGACTCAAACTATGGCTACACCTTC. Its protein product is CSVLLSGDSNYGYTF.

This sequence joins TRBV5-4 and TRBJ2-7, with 7 bases that match TRBD1. CDR1 and CDR2 from the germline V gene are SGHNT and YYREEE (reference sequence). V was pared by 2 bases and J by 10 bases, with 12 bases of the junction left unmatched. This CDR3 is built from 14 residues. In DNA form, the CDR3 reads TGTGCCAGCAGCTTCGTTGGGGGTTCAGGGGGACAGTACTTC. Its protein product is CASSFVGGSGGQYF.

This clone was counted once. V usage is TRBV9 and J usage is TRBJ2-1; 11 bases fit TRBD2. The ends lost 2 bases at V and 5 bases at J; junction bases unmatched: 3. Per germline, CDR1 SGDLS and CDR2 YYNGEE. The CDR3 is made up of 15 amino acids. The CDR3 region is CASSVGTSGNNEQFF. Here the CDR3 DNA reads TGTGCCAGCAGCGTTGGGACTAGCGGCAACAATGAGCAGTTCTTC.

The chain joins TRBV27 to TRBJ2-7; 7 nucleotides align to TRBD2. J was trimmed by 7 bases and V by 2 bases; bases with no gene match: 2. This CDR3 spans 12 amino acids. The germline V gene encodes CDR1 MNHEY and CDR2 SMNVEV (reference sequence). CDR3 DNA: TGTGCCAGCAGTTTACAGGGAGGGGAGCAGTACTTC. Its translation is CASSLQGGEQYF.

This clone was observed a handful of times. The chain is built from TRBV7-2 and TRBJ2-3; D possibly uses TRBD1 or TRBD2 (5 bases each). V was shortened by 3 bases and J by 3 bases, with 13 bases between the two germline ends. CDR3 length equals 15 residues. Germline CDR1 is SGHTA and CDR2 is FQGNSA. The CDR3 coding sequence is TGTGCCAGCAGCTTCTGGGGGAACCCAACAGATACGCAGTATTTT. Encoded protein: CASSFWGNPTDTQYF.

The chain links TRBV29-1 to TRBJ2-7, with 8 positions matching TRBD1. The length of the CDR3 is 14 residues. Trimming cost V 3 bases and J 4 bases; bases outside gene matches: 8. Germline assignment: CDR1 SQVTM and CDR2 ANQGSEA. CDR3 coding DNA: TGCAGCGTTGATGACCGACAGGGGCGGTACGAGCAGTACTTC. Amino acids: CSVDDRQGRYEQYF.

This chain links TRBV5-1 with TRBJ1-5, with unresolved D. Per germline, CDR1 SGHRS and CDR2 YFSETQ. The CDR3 sequence is 16 residues long. V was pared by 2 bases and J by 5 bases, with 17 bases between. The CDR3 is CASSFIPGLRDQPQHF. The CDR3, as DNA: TGCGCCAGCAGCTTCATTCCAGGCCTTAGGGATCAGCCCCAGCATTTT.

The chain combines TRBV7-9 with TRBJ2-3; 12 bases fit TRBD2. V gave up 5 bases and J gave up 1 base; unmatched junction bases: 4. The length of the CDR3 is 16 residues. The germline gives CDR1 SEHNR, CDR2 FQNEAQ (reference sequence). The DNA for the CDR3 is TGTGCCAGCAGCCTACTAGCGGGGGGTGGCACAGATACGCAGTATTTT. Translation: CASSLLAGGGTDTQYF. Using reference TRBV7-9 and TRBJ2-3 for the parts outside the CDR3, the full variable domain is DTGVSQNPRHKITKRGQNVTFRCDPISEHNRLYWYRQTLGQGPEFLTYFQNEAQLEKSRLLSDRFSAERPKGSFSTLEIQRTEQGDSAMYLCASSLLAGGGTDTQYFGPGTRLTVL.

The rearrangement joins TRBV7-8 to TRBJ2-7; D gene ambiguous. The CDR3 runs to 13 residues. Trimming pared 0 bases from V and 3 bases from J, leaving 6 bases between. Germline assignment: CDR1 SGHVS and CDR2 FQNEAQ. The CDR3 loop is CASSLAPNYEQYF. DNA for the CDR3: TGTGCCAGCAGCTTAGCGCCGAACTACGAGCAGTACTTC.

The chain uses TRBV13 and TRBJ2-2; 10 nucleotides align to TRBD2. The ends lost 6 bases at V and 7 bases at J; junction bases unmatched: 11. Germline V gives CDR1 PRHDT, CDR2 FYEKMQ (reference sequence). CDR3 length: 16 amino acids. The CDR3 spells CASRPPLAGAGGELFF. CDR3 in DNA: TGTGCCAGCAGACCGCCCCTAGCGGGGGCTGGCGGGGAGCTGTTTTTT.

This clone is a singleton in its sample. The V gene is TRBV13, the J gene TRBJ2-1, with D perhaps assigned TRBD1 or TRBD2 (5 bases each). Per the germline V gene, CDR1 is PRHDT and CDR2 is FYEKMQ (reference sequence). The CDR3 is 15 residues long. Trimming took off 5 bases at V and 8 bases at J, with 19 bases between the two ends. CDR3 nucleotides: TGTGCCAGCAGCCCAGACACTCGAAGAGGGGATGAGCAGTTCTTC. Its protein is CASSPDTRRGDEQFF. The full variable domain, its missing parts supplied by reference TRBV13 and TRBJ2-1, is AAGVIQSPRHLIKEKRETATLKCYPIPRHDTVYWYQQGPGQDPQFLISFYEKMQSDKGSIPDRFSAQQFSDYHSELNMSSLELGDSALYFCASSPDTRRGDEQFFGPGTRLTVL.

The chain carries TRBV7-9 and TRBJ2-7; unclear D gene. V lost 2 bases, J lost 5 bases, and 16 bases lay in between. Germline assignment: CDR1 SEHNR and CDR2 FQNEAQ (reference sequence). This CDR3 has 15 amino acids. DNA for the CDR3: TGTGCCAGCAGCTTATCCGGGCGAACCCTAAACGAGCAGTACTTC. It translates to CASSLSGRTLNEQYF.

The gene calls are TRBV7-9 and TRBJ2-5, with unresolved D. TRBJ2-7 explains the end of the DNA better; the J call may be wrong. The CDR3 sequence is 16 residues long. Germline V gene sequence: CDR1 SEHNR, CDR2 FQNEAQ (reference sequence). CDR3 bases: TGTGCCAGCAGCTCCGGTATGGGTGAGCTTTCCTACGAGCAGTACTTC. Amino acid sequence: CASSSGMGELSYEQYF.

This chain joins TRBV5-4 and TRBJ2-2; no clear D gene. CDR1 and CDR2 from the germline V gene are SGHNT and YYREEE (reference sequence). CDR3 length equals 12 residues. Trimming cost V 4 bases and J 0 bases, with 1 base left between them. The CDR3 DNA is TGTGCCAGCAGCACGAACACCGGGGAGCTGTTTTTT. It specifies CASSTNTGELFF.

This clone was observed once. The chain joins TRBV27 to TRBJ2-5; D is possibly TRBD1 or TRBD2 (5 bases each). In germline, CDR1 is MNHEY, CDR2 SMNVEV (reference sequence). The CDR3 is 14 residues long. V was pared by 3 bases and J by 5 bases, with 13 bases between. The chain's CDR3 is CASSLLPGTETQYF. The CDR3 region has the DNA TGTGCCAGCAGTTTGTTACCGGGGACGGAGACCCAGTACTTC.

The CDR3: CASSIGTVPYEQYF. Here the CDR3 DNA reads TGTGCCAGCAGCATCGGGACTGTCCCCTACGAGCAGTACTTC. This chain links TRBV5-6 with TRBJ2-7, with D possibly matching TRBD2 (6 bases). Germline V gene sequence: CDR1 SGHDT, CDR2 YYEEEE. CDR3 length equals 14 residues. Deletions cut 4 bases from V and 2 bases from J, with 13 bases between.

The chain recombines TRBV4-1 with TRBJ2-1, with 11 bases lining up with TRBD2. Trimming cost V 6 bases and J 4 bases; bases outside gene matches: 5. Germline V gene sequence: CDR1 MGHRA, CDR2 YSYEKL. This CDR3 is 15 amino acids long. CDR3 amino acids: CASSLSGGDYNEQFF. The CDR3 nucleotides are TGCGCCAGCAGTCTTAGCGGGGGGGATTACAATGAGCAGTTCTTC.

The J gene is TRBJ2-5, the V gene TRBV29-1; 10 bases are a match to TRBD2. TRBJ2-7 explains the end of the DNA better; the J call may be wrong. This CDR3 is built from 13 residues. The germline gives CDR1 SQVTM, CDR2 ANQGSEA. The CDR3 sequence: CSVQLAGFYEQYF. The CDR3 DNA is TGCAGCGTCCAACTAGCGGGGTTTTACGAGCAGTACTTC.

This clone was seen a few times. The genes are TRBV7-2 and TRBJ2-1; 13 positions agree with TRBD2. J gave up 5 bases and V 5 bases, and 9 bases lay outside the gene matches. The CDR3 is 17 residues long. Germline V CDR1 and CDR2: SGHTA, FQGNSA. The CDR3 nucleotides are TGTGCCAGCAGCCATTCTCCGGGACTAGCGGGACACAATGAGCAGTTCTTC. Protein product: CASSHSPGLAGHNEQFF.

The rearrangement links TRBV19 to TRBJ1-1; no definite D call. CDR3 length: 12 amino acids. V shed 6 bases and J shed 1 base, with 6 bases lying between them. The germline V gene encodes CDR1 LNHDA and CDR2 SQIVND (reference sequence). CDR3 DNA sequence: TGTGCCAGTAGGGGCCCGAACACTGAAGCTTTCTTT. Translated: CASRGPNTEAFF.

The chain uses TRBV30 and TRBJ2-7; D call uncertain. The CDR3 length is 13 residues. The germline V gene has CDR1 GTSNPN and CDR2 SVGIG (reference sequence). Trimming removed 7 bases at V and 0 bases at J, with 13 bases between. The CDR3 DNA reads as TGTGCCTCGGATGCGGCGAGCTCCTACGAGCAGTACTTC. Its translation: CASDAASSYEQYF.

The chain joins TRBV29-1 to TRBJ2-5; 8 positions agree with TRBD1. The DNA matches TRBJ2-7 better at its end, which makes the J call doubtful. The CDR3 has 13 residues. Per germline, CDR1 SQVTM and CDR2 ANQGSEA. This chain's CDR3 is CSVPDRDTYEQYF. DNA for the CDR3: TGCAGCGTTCCGGACAGGGACACATACGAGCAGTACTTC.